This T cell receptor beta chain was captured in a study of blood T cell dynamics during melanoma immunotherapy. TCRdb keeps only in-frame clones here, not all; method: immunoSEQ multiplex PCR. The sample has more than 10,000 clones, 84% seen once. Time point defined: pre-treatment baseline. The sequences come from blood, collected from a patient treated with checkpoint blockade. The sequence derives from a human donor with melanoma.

This CDR3 is CASKDRGQPQHF. The CDR3 bases are TGTGCCAGTAAGGACAGGGGCCAGCCCCAGCATTTT. The genes are TRBV19 and TRBJ1-5, with 9 bases identical to TRBD1. The germline V gene encodes CDR1 LNHDA and CDR2 SQIVND (reference sequence). The CDR3 totals 12 residues. Germline trimming cut 7 bases from V and 7 bases from J; bases unmatched to any gene: 2.